This TCR beta chain was captured by sequencing in a study of pediatric ulcerative colitis. Findings of the study overall: Blood-rectal clonal overlap within each person was significantly higher in ulcerative colitis patients than controls. Acute severe colitis showed lower rectal diversity from clonal expansions.

The assay was immunoSEQ multiplex PCR, and TCRdb's table has in-frame clones only and misses some. This sample has around 61,000 clones, with about 86% found just once. This clone came up once. Antigen unknown. From germline, CDR1 is SGHVS and CDR2 FQNEAQ. The trim removed 5 bases at V and 2 bases at J, leaving 14 bases unmatched. The CDR3 is 17 amino acids. The sequence was obtained from a boy between 5 and 17 years old with severe ulcerative colitis. Sequencing was done on a sample of blood. This chain connects TRBV7-8 to TRBJ2-7; 8 nucleotides align to TRBD2. CDR3 bases: TGTGCCAGCAGCGCGAAAGCTCTTGCGGGAGGCCCCTACGAGCAGTACTTC. This codes for CASSAKALAGGPYEQYF. The complete variable domain, with remaining parts taken from reference TRBV7-8 and TRBJ2-7, reads GAGVSQSPRYKVAKRGQDVALRCDPISGHVSLFWYQQALGQGPEFLTYFQNEAQLDKSGLPSDRFFAERPEGSVSTLKIQRTQQEDSAVYLCASSAKALAGGPYEQYFGPGTRLTVT.